The sequence of this T cell receptor (beta chain) was determined in a study of T cells in Graves' hyperthyroidism and ophthalmopathy. This CDR3 comprises 13 residues. CDR1 and CDR2 from the germline V gene are SGHTA and FQGTGA. The ends were cut back, 6 bases at V and 7 bases at J, with 13 bases in the middle. Amplified TCR beta CDR3 regions derived from RNA transcripts. Initially, a first-round RT-PCR of the TCR CDR3 employed the HTBI primer set. Each CDR3 protein gets one entry after TCRdb re-called the multiplex PCR reads with MiXCR. The data hold 450,000 to 700,000 distinct CDR3 sequences, with 46% observed a single time.

This clonotype originated in an adult woman with Graves' disease, either hyperthyroidism or ophthalmopathy (not recorded which). Sample: peripheral blood or thyroid tissue (not recorded which). V and J are TRBV7-3 and TRBJ1-3, with D perhaps matching TRBD1 (6 bases). The CDR3 region is CASSSQGRNTIYF. The DNA of the CDR3 is TGTGCCAGCAGTAGCCAGGGGCGGAACACCATATATTTT.